This T cell receptor beta chain was retrieved from a study of T cell repertoires in cytomegalovirus infection. Worth noting for this clonotype: One base away lies a much larger clone, so this may be a sequencing read error.

The CDR3 consists of 16 residues. The germline CDR1 and CDR2 sequences are SGHTA and FQGNSA. Germline trimming cut 1 base from V and 0 bases from J; bases unmatched to any gene: 3. TCRdb re-called the reads through MiXCR, storing one row per CDR3 protein. This table holds approximately 630,000 distinct CDR3 sequences, 20% to 25% found once. The receptor was derived from a human donor in good health (CMV status not recorded). Some clones in this sample may be carry-over from other donors' samples. This chain uses TRBV7-2 with TRBJ2-5, with 9 nucleotides matching TRBD2. The sequenced sample consisted of CD8+ T cells from PBMCs. The CDR3 is CTSSLVLAGYQETQYF. The CDR3 nucleotides read TGTACCAGCAGCTTAGTACTAGCGGGTTACCAAGAGACCCAGTACTTC.